This T cell receptor (beta chain) is from a study of blood T cell repertoires in COVID-19. At the level of the study: Sample material is recorded as cDNA or gDNA derived from T cells, B-cell-depleted T cells, or PBMCs.

The ends were cut back, 4 bases at V and 4 bases at J, with 10 bases in the middle. In germline, CDR1 is MNHEY, CDR2 SVGAGI. The CDR3 is made up of 13 amino acids. Patients of the Seattle cohort, enrolled during active infection, were followed longitudinally. Original data processing: How many nucleated cells were present was estimated from reference gene primer amplification. The protocol was immunoSEQ multiplex PCR, while the TCRdb copy is restricted to in-frame clones and leaves out a portion. The DNA gave D and trimming, while V, J and clone size come from that table. The data contain about 410,000 clones, 75% to 90% of them seen just once; the ten biggest clones take up roughly 1.5%.

Sequenced input: peripheral blood. The sequence was collected from a woman aged 40 to 49 with COVID-19, enrolled during active disease. The genes are TRBV6-5 and TRBJ1-1; D unresolved. CDR3 loop: CASSWESGTEAFF. The CDR3 nucleotides read TGTGCCAGCAGTTGGGAGTCGGGCACTGAAGCTTTCTTT.